The entry below gives a single T cell receptor beta chain sequence along with its context. The target antigen is unknown. The data were taken from a study of response to subunit inactivated influenza vaccine. The V and J ends lost 4 bases and 4 bases respectively, with 10 bases between them. Germline CDR1 MNHEY, CDR2 SMNVEV (reference sequence). CDR3 length: 13 amino acids. TCRdb called the RT-PCR reads again in MiXCR, with one record for every CDR3 protein. This table holds about 580,000 distinct CDR3 sequences, 13% to 15% found once. General study results and limits: The authors suggested that few new T cells are recruited per seasonal influenza vaccination.

The material sequenced was PBMCs from blood, taken approximately 12 days after vaccination. The receptor comes from a man between 45 and 60 years old who received an inactivated influenza vaccine. V and J are TRBV27 and TRBJ1-2; D call uncertain. The CDR3 sequence is CASSSADLYGYTF. For the CDR3, the DNA is TGTGCCAGCAGTTCGGCAGACCTCTATGGCTACACCTTC.